This TCR beta chain is from a study of CD8 T cells in Susac syndrome. CD8+ and CD4+ blood T cells underwent TCR beta sequencing. It was treatment-naive patients with stable or active relapsing-remitting disease who made up the multiple sclerosis controls. Reverse transcription used roughly 0.45 to 1 ug RNA and random hexamers. Amplification of TCR beta CDR3 by immunoSEQ multiplex PCR spanned 54 Vbeta and 13 Jbeta. A single record per CDR3 protein comes from TCRdb applying MiXCR to the immunoSEQ multiplex PCR reads. The sample holds 160,000 or so distinct CDR3 sequences, about 95% seen once. The CDR3 is made up of 13 amino acids. V was shortened by 6 bases and J by 6 bases, with 17 bases between the two germline ends. Germline CDR1 is DFQATT and CDR2 is SNEGSKA (reference sequence).

This sequence joins TRBV20-1 and TRBJ1-1; D gene uncertain. The TCR was taken from a human donor with multiple sclerosis. Sequenced sample: CD8+ T cells from PBMCs. For the CDR3, the DNA is TGCAGTGCGCCAACAGACGAGGATCCTGAAGCTTTCTTT. It specifies CSAPTDEDPEAFF.